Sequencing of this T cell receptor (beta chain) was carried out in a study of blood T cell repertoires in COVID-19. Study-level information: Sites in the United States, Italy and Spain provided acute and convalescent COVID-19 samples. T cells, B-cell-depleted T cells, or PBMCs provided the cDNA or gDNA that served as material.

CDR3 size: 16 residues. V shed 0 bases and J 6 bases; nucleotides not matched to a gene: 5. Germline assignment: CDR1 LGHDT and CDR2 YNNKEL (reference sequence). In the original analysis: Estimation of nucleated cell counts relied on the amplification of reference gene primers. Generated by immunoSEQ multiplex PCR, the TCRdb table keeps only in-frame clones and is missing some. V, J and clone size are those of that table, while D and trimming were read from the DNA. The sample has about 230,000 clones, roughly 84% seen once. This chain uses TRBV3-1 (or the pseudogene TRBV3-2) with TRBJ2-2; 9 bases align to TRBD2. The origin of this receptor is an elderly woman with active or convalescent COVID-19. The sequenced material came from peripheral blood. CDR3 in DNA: TGTGCCAGCAGCCAAGAAGCGGGAGGCGGCGCCGGGGAGCTGTTTTTT. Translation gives CASSQEAGGGAGELFF.